This entry is about one T cell receptor (beta chain). Germline CDR1 reads SGHTS; CDR2 reads YDEGEE. The germline V and J ends were trimmed by 6 bases and 4 bases, with 9 bases remaining between them. CDR3 length: 12 amino acids. The data were obtained in a study of CD8 T cells in ankylosing spondylitis. MiXCR was run by TCRdb on the 5' RACE reads, yielding one entry per CDR3 protein. The sample yields about 150,000 distinct CDR3 sequences, roughly 34% seen once. The rearrangement uses TRBV5-8 and TRBJ2-3; D is unclear. Sequencing was carried out using synovial fluid, either unsorted or a sorted T cell fraction (not recorded which). This receptor was identified in a male donor with ankylosing spondylitis. CDR3 loop: CASTRHADTQYF. The CDR3 nucleotides read TGTGCCAGCACCCGGCACGCAGATACGCAGTATTTT.